This TCR beta chain appears in the sequencing data of a study of blood T cell repertoires in COVID-19. Turning to the study itself: The United States, Italy and Spain provided the acute and convalescent COVID-19 samples.

Germline V gene lookup returns CDR1 MGHRA and CDR2 YSYEKL. V was shortened by 0 bases and J by 5 bases, with 16 bases between the two germline ends. This CDR3 region has 16 residues. Produced via immunoSEQ multiplex PCR; TCRdb's table is partial and in-frame only. Of tens of thousands of clones listed, approximately 84% are singletons. The chain uses TRBV4-1 and TRBJ1-1; the D is unclear. The source is a man aged 60 to 69 with acute or convalescent COVID-19. The sequenced material came from peripheral blood. The DNA for the CDR3 is TGCGCCAGCAGCCAAGACCGACGAGGGCCGCGGACTGAAGCTTTCTTT. Its protein product is CASSQDRRGPRTEAFF.